This T cell receptor beta chain appears in the sequencing data of a study of metastatic and nonmetastatic thyroid tumors. Overall study: Repertoires from malignant and benign thyroid patients were compared across blood and tumor or nodule tissue.

With regard to this clone: Its antigen is not known.

All patients were untreated before thyroid surgery. Germline CDR1 is SGHAT and CDR2 is FQNNGV. This CDR3 has 15 amino acids. The V end lost 4 bases, the J end lost 0 bases, and 10 bases lay between the germline ends. Per the study methods: A classifier of distant metastasis in papillary thyroid cancer was built from CDR3 differences (across clinicopathological groups). TCRdb reanalyzed the PCR reads via MiXCR. These V and J calls rely on TCRdb rather than the paper's analysis. This table holds approximately 5,200 clones, around 35% found once. General study findings and limits: According to reports, the diversity of TCR beta was significantly higher in malignant thyroid tumors than in benign nodules, and this held in both blood and tumor samples.

This receptor was identified in a male donor with papillary thyroid cancer or a benign thyroid nodule (not recorded which). Some clones in this sample may be carry-over from other donors' samples. Sequencing input: tumor tissue. This sequence joins TRBV11-2 and TRBJ2-1, with a possible D match to TRBD2 (5 bases). CDR3 residues: CASSSVAGSYNEQFF. The CDR3 DNA sequence: TGTGCCAGCAGCTCTGTTGCGGGCTCCTACAATGAGCAGTTCTTC.